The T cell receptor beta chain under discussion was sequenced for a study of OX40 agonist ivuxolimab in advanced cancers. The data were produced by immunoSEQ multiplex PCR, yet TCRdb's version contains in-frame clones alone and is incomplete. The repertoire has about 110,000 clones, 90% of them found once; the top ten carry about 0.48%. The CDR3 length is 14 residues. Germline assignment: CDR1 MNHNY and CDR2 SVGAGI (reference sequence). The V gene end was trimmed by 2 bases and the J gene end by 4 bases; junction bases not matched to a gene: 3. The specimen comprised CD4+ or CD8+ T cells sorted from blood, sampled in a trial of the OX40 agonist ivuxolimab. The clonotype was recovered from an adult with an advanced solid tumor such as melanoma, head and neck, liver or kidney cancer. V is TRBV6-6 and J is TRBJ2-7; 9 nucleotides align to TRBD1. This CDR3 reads CASSYADRGYEQYF. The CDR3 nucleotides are TGTGCCAGCAGTTACGCGGACAGGGGATACGAGCAGTACTTC.